The TCR beta chain under discussion was sequenced for a study of blood T cell repertoires in COVID-19 (dated by TCRdb to 2019 to 2021). About the investigation overall: The collaborator samples originated in the United States, Italy and Spain and spanned the acute and convalescent phases of COVID-19. The repertoires were made available in a free public database intended to serve as a resource for research on the immune response to SARS-CoV-2. Sample metadata almost always included a de-identified subject ID, COVID-19 status, age in years and sex. The prospective study material was composed of cDNA or gDNA derived from T cells, B-cell-depleted T cells, or PBMCs. Where available, HLA class I and class II types were obtained from metadata supplied by the sample provider rather than from assay-based typing. Samples came from the ongoing ImmuneRACE study (first 160 participants) plus 1,254 subjects from 6 global collaborators. The dataset comprised deeply sampled blood TCRbeta repertoires from subjects exposed to, actively infected with, or recovered from COVID-19.

General study outcomes and caveats: The quantity of clinical and demographic metadata differed by source and by participant and was supplied without curation.

Worth noting for this clone: Its antigen has not been determined. Base qualities are missing; no much larger clone stands one base away.

The collaborating institutions used their own protocols to collect whole blood in K2EDTA tubes. For TCRbeta analysis, collaborator samples were shipped as frozen whole blood, as isolated PBMCs, or as DNA extracted from either sample type. The immunoSEQ Assay, a bias-controlled multiplex PCR, was used to amplify TCRbeta CDR3 regions from genomic DNA. Per the source publication's procedure: The number of nucleated cells in each sample was estimated from the amplification of reference gene primers within the assay. Sequence reads were collapsed and filtered to measure the absolute abundance of every unique TCRbeta CDR3 rearrangement. For each sample, productive Simpson clonality was calculated as the square root of Simpson's diversity index across productive rearrangements. TCRdb limited this immuneACCESS table to in-frame rearrangements with V and J called. A share of clones is missing; checked studies link under half to unresolved V genes, and the rest is unexplained. V, J and clone size were drawn from that table, and D and trimming were deduced from the DNA. The sample table lists fewer than 120,000 clones, around 80% of them with a count of one. The ten most abundant clones make up around 3.5% of the sample.

The V and J ends are trimmed by 1 base and 0 bases, leaving 7 bases between them. The CDR3 starts with the cysteine, ends with the phenylalanine, and has 14 residues. The read is trimmed to its CDR3 DNA, 42 bases read in frame from base 1. From the germline V gene (reference sequence), CDR1 is SEHNR and CDR2 is FQNEAQ. The source material was peripheral blood. The V gene is TRBV7-9 and the J gene is TRBJ2-7; the D gene assignment is ambiguous. The TCR comes from a woman aged 80 or over with acute or convalescent COVID-19. The DNA sequence is as follows: TGTGCCAGCAGCTTAGGTATTAACTCCTACGAGCAGTACTTC. Its coded protein is CASSLGINSYEQYF.